Included here is one T cell receptor beta chain sequence, with context. Per the original methods: It was from reference gene primer amplification that nucleated cell counts were estimated. Sequencing was performed with immunoSEQ multiplex PCR; in TCRdb, only in-frame clones are kept and a portion is missing. V and J calls plus clone size are reproduced from that table; the DNA served to infer D and trimming. The sample includes 85,000 to 130,000 clones, 70% to 90% of them seen just once. The data belong to a study of blood T cell repertoires in COVID-19. As for the study in general: T cells, B-cell-depleted T cells, or PBMCs provided the cDNA or gDNA that served as material.

With V trimmed by 4 bases and J by 9 bases, 10 bases remained unmatched. The CDR3 loop spans 16 amino acids. The germline V gene has CDR1 SNHLY and CDR2 FYNNEI. The chain combines TRBV2 with TRBJ1-6; 9 positions agree with TRBD1. The source material was PBMCs or T cells enriched from blood (not recorded which). This sequence was found in a woman aged 45-59 years who had recovered from COVID-19. CDR3 nucleotides: TGTGCCAGCAGTGTATCGACGGGACAGGGCCCTTCACCCCTCCACTTT. This gives the protein CASSVSTGQGPSPLHF.